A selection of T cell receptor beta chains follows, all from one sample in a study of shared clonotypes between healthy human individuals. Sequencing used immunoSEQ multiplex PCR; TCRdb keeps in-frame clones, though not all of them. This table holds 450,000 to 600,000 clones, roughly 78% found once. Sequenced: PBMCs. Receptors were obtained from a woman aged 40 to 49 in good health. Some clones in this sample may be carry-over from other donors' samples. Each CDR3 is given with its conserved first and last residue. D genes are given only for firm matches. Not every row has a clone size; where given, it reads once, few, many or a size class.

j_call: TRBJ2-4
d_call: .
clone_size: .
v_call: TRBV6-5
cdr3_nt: TGTGCCAGCAGTCGATCATCCCAGGCGGAAAACATTCAGTACTTC
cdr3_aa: CASSRSSQAENIQYF

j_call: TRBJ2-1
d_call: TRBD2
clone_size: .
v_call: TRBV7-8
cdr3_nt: TGTGCCAGCAGCTTAGTGCGGCTAGCGGGAGGGCCTAACAATGAGCAGTTCTTC
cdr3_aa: CASSLVRLAGGPNNEQFF

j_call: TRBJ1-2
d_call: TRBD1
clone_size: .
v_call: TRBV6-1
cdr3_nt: TGTGCCAGCAGTGTACAGGGGGCGCGGGGCTACACCTTC
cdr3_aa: CASSVQGARGYTF

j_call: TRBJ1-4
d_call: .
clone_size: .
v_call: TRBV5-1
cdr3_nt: TGCGCCAGCAGCTTGACTCGCCAACAGGGAGGGGAAAAACTGTTTTTT
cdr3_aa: CASSLTRQQGGEKLFF

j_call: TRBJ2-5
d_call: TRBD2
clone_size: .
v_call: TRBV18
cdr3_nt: TGTGCCAGCTCACCCGATACTAGCGGCGAAGAGACCCAGTACTTC
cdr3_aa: CASSPDTSGEETQYF

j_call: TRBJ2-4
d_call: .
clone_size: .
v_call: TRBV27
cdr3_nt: TGTGCCAGCAGTTTACACGCCGAAAACATTCAGTACTTC
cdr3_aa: CASSLHAENIQYF

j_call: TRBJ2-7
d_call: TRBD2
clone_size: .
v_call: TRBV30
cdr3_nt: TGTGCCTGGGCGCTAGCGGGGACTTCCTACGAGCAGTACTTC
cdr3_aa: CAWALAGTSYEQYF

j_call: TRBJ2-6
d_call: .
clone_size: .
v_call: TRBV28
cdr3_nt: TGTGCCAGCAGTCCCGGTGGTGGGGCCCCTGGGGCCAACGTCCTGACTTTC
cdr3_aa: CASSPGGGAPGANVLTF

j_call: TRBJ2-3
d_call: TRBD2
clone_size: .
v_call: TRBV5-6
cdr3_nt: TGTGCCAGCAGCTCCACTGGACTAGGGACAGATACGCAGTATTTT
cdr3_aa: CASSSTGLGTDTQYF

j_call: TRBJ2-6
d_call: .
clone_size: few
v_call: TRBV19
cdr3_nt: TGTGCCAGTAGTATAACGGGGGCCAACGTCCTGACTTTC
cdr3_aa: CASSITGANVLTF

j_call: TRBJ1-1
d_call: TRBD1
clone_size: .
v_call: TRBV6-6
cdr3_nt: TGTGCCAGCGCCGTCAGGGGGATGAACACTGAAGCTTTCTTT
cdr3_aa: CASAVRGMNTEAFF

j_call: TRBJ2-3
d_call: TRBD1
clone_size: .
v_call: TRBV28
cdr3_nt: TGTGCCAGCAGTTTCGACAGGGGGATTGCAGATACGCAGTATTTT
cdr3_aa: CASSFDRGIADTQYF

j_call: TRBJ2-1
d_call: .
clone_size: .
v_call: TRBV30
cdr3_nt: TGTGCCTGGTTAGCGGACATCTACAATGAGCAGTTCTTC
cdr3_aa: CAWLADIYNEQFF

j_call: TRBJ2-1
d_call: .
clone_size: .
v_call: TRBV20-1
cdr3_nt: TGCAGTGCTAGAATCAATGAGCAGTTCTTC
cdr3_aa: CSARINEQFF

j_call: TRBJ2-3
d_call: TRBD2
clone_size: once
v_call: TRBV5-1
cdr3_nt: TGCGCCAGCAGCTATTCTAGCGGGCTACCCACAGATACGCAGTATTTT
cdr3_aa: CASSYSSGLPTDTQYF

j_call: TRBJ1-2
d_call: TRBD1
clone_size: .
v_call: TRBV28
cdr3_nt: TGTGCCAGCAGTTCCCGGGACTCAGGGGGGGGATATGGCTACACCTTC
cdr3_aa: CASSSRDSGGGYGYTF

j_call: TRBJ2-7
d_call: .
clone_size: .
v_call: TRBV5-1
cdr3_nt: TGCGCCAGCAGCAAGGACAGCTACTCCTACGAGCAGTACTTC
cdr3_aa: CASSKDSYSYEQYF

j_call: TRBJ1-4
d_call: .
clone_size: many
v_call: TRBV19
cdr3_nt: TGTGCCAGTAGGACCGCCGGGGCAACTAATGAAAAACTGTTTTTT
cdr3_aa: CASRTAGATNEKLFF

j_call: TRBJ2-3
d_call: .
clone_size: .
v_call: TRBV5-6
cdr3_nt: TGTGCCAGCAGCTTGGAGGTCTGGGGGAGCACAGATACGCAGTATTTT
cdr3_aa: CASSLEVWGSTDTQYF

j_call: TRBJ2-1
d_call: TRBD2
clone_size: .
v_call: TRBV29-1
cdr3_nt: TGCAGCGTTGAAACGACTAGCGGCAATTACAATGAGCAGTTCTTC
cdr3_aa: CSVETTSGNYNEQFF

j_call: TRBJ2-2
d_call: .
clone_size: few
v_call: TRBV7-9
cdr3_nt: TGTGCCAGCAGCTTAACTTACACCGGGGAGCTGTTTTTT
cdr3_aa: CASSLTYTGELFF

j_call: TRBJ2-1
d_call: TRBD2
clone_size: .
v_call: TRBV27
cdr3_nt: TGTGCCAGCAGTCGGGCCCCGGGACTAGCGGGAGACGAGCAGTTCTTC
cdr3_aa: CASSRAPGLAGDEQFF

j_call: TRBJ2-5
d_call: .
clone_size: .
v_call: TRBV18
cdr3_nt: TGTGCCAGCTCACCCCCCGTTGGGGAGACCCAGTACTTC
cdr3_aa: CASSPPVGETQYF

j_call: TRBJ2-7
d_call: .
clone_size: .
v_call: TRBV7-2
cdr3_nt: TGTGCCAGCAGCCCGCGACGGACAGCCTACGAGCAGTACTTC
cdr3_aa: CASSPRRTAYEQYF

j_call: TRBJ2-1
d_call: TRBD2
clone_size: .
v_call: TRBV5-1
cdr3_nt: TGCGCCAGCAGCTTGGAAGGTCTAGCGGGAGGTTTCGATGAGCAGTTCTTC
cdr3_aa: CASSLEGLAGGFDEQFF

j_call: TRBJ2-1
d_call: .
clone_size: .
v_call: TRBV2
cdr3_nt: TGTGCCAGCGGTAGAAGCTCCTACAATGAGCAGTTCTTC
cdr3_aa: CASGRSSYNEQFF

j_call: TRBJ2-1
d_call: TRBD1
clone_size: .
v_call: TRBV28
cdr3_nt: TGTGCCAGCAGGAGGGGACAGGTCAATGAGCAGTTCTTC
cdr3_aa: CASRRGQVNEQFF

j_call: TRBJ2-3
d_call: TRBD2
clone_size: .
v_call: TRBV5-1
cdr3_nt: TGCGCCAGCAGCTTGGCCATCGCCGCGGGAGGGCTTGATACGCAGTATTTT
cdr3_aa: CASSLAIAAGGLDTQYF

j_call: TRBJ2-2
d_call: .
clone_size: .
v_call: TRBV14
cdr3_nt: TGTGCCAGCAGCCAAGACAGCAGGCCGGCCGGGGAGCTGTTTTTT
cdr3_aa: CASSQDSRPAGELFF

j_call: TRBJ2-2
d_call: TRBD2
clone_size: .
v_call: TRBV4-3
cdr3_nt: TGCGCCAGCAGCCAAGTTCTAGCGGGACTCGCGAACACCGGGGAGCTGTTTTTT
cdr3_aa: CASSQVLAGLANTGELFF

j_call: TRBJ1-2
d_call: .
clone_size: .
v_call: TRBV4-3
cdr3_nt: TGCGCCAGCAGCCAAATTAACCCGGCTGATGATGGCTACACCTTC
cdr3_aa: CASSQINPADDGYTF

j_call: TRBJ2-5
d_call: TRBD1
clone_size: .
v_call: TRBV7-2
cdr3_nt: TGTGCCAGCAGCCGAGGACAGGGCGAGACCCAGTACTTC
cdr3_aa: CASSRGQGETQYF

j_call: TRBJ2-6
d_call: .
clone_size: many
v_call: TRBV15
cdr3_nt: TGTGCCACCAGCAGAGAGGACTCTGGGGCCAACGTCCTGACTTTC
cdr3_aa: CATSREDSGANVLTF

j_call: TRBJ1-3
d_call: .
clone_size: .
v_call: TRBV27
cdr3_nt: TGTGCCAGCAGGGGCCTAAGCGCTGGAAACACCATATATTTT
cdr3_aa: CASRGLSAGNTIYF

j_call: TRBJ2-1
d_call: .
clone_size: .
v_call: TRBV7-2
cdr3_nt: TGTGCCAGCAACCTATTGGGCTCCTACAATGAGCAGTTCTTC
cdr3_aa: CASNLLGSYNEQFF

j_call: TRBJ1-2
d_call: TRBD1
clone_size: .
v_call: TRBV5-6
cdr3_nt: TGTGCCAGCAGCTTCGGGGCAGGGGGGGAACCTGGCGGCTACACCTTC
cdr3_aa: CASSFGAGGEPGGYTF

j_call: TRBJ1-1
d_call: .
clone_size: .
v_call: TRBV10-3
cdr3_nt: TGTGCCATCAGTCGACAGCAGAACACTGAAGCTTTCTTT
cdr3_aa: CAISRQQNTEAFF

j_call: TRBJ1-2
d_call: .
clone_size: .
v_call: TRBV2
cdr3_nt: TGTGCCAGGCTCTATGGCTACACCTTC
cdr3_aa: CARLYGYTF

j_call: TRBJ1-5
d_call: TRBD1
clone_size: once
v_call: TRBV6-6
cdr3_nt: TGTGGGACAGGGATTTGGAATCAGCCCCAGCATTTT
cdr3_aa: CGTGIWNQPQHF

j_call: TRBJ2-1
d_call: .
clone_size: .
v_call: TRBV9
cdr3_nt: TGTGCCAGCAGCTCACCACCGGGACCCAGCAACGATGAGCAGTTCTTC
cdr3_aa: CASSSPPGPSNDEQFF

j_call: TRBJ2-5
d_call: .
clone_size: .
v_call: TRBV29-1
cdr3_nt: TGCAGCGTTGAAGATCTAGGTGCGGAGACCCAGTACTTC
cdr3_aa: CSVEDLGAETQYF

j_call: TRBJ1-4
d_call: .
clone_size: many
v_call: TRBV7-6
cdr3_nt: TGTGCCAGCAGCCCAAACTGGTCGGGAAAACTGTTTTTT
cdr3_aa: CASSPNWSGKLFF

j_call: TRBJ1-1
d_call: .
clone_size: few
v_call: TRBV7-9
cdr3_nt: TGTGCCAGCAGCTCCAGGGGAGAGGACACTGAAGCTTTCTTT
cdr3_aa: CASSSRGEDTEAFF

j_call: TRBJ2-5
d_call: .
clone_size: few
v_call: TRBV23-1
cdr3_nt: TGCGCCAGCAGTCAATCGTGCCCCCAGCTCCAAGAGACCCAGTACTTC
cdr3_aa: CASSQSCPQLQETQYF

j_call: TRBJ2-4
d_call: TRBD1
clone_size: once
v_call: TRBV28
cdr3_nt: TGTGCCAGCAGTTACAGGGGGCTCTGGTCCAAAAACATTCAGTACTTC
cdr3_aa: CASSYRGLWSKNIQYF

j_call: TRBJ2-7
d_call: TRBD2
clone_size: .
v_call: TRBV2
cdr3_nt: TGTGCCAGCAGTCTAGCGGGAGGGACCTACGAGCAGTACTTC
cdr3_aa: CASSLAGGTYEQYF

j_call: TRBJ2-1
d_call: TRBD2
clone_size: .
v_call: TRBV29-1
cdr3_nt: TGCAGCGTTGAGTCCGGGACTAGCGGGAGTTACAATGAGCAGTTCTTC
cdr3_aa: CSVESGTSGSYNEQFF

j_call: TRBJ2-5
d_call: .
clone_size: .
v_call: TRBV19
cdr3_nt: TGTGCCAGTAGTGTGACAGGTCCCGGAGAGACCCAGTACTTC
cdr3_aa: CASSVTGPGETQYF

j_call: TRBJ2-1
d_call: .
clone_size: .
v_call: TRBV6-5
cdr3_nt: TGTGCCAGCCACCGGGACCCCAATGAGCAGTTCTTC
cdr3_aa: CASHRDPNEQFF

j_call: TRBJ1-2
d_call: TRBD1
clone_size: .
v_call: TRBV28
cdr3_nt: TGTGCCAGCAGTTTGTACAGGGGGTTTGATGGCTACACCTTC
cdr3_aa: CASSLYRGFDGYTF

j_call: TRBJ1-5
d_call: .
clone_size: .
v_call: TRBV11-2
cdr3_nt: TGTGCCAGCAGCTTAGAAGGGACGGAGAATCAGCCCCAGCATTTT
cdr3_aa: CASSLEGTENQPQHF

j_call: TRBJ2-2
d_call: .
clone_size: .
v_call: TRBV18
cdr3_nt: TGTGCCAGCTCACCGAACGGCCCGGCCGGGGAGCTGTTTTTT
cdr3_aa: CASSPNGPAGELFF

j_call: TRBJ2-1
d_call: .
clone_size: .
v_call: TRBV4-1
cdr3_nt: TGCGCCAGCAGCCAAGATCTGGGCAATGTCAATGAGCAGTTCTTC
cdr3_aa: CASSQDLGNVNEQFF

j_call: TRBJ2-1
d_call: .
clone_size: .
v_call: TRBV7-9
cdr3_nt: TGTGCCAGCAGCTTATTTCAGGGAAATTCCTACAATGAGCAGTTCTTC
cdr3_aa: CASSLFQGNSYNEQFF

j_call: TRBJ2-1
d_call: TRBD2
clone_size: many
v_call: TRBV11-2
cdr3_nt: TGTGCCAGCAGCTTAGATCGCGGCGGGAGAGGGTACAATGAGCAGTTCTTC
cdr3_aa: CASSLDRGGRGYNEQFF

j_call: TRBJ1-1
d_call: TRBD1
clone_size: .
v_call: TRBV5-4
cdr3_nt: TGTGCCAGCAGCCAACGGACAGGGGGCGCGTTGAACACTGAAGCTTTCTTT
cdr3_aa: CASSQRTGGALNTEAFF

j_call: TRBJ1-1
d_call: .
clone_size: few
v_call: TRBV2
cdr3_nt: TGTGCCAGCAGTTTACAGGGCACTGAAGCTTTCTTT
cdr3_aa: CASSLQGTEAFF

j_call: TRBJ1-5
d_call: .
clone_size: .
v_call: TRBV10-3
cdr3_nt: TGTGCCATCAGTGAGTCAACAGACAGGAATCAGCCCCAGCATTTT
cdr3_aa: CAISESTDRNQPQHF

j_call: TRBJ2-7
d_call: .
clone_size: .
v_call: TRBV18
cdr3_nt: TGTGCCAGCTCACTCGAAAGGGACCTAAGCACCGAGCAGTACTTC
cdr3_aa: CASSLERDLSTEQYF

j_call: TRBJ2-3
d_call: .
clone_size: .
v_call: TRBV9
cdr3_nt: TGTGCCAGCAGCCCCCGTGGCTACACAGATACGCAGTATTTT
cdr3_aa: CASSPRGYTDTQYF